The 10 T cell receptor beta chains given below trace back to one sample, sequenced in a study of T cell responses to AZD1222 COVID-19 vaccine. Profiling relied on immunoSEQ multiplex PCR, and the TCRdb table lists in-frame clones only, not all of them. Among approximately 200,000 clones listed, approximately 94% were seen once. The sample in question was peripheral blood, obtained on day 0 of AZD1222 vaccination. These receptors all stem from an adult in good health.

CDR3 loop: CASRTGSRRNTEAFF. Written as DNA, the CDR3 is TGTGCCAGCAGAACAGGGAGCCGGAGGAACACTGAAGCTTTCTTT. This chain joins TRBV7-2 and TRBJ1-1, with D possibly matching TRBD1 (6 bases). The CDR3 has 15 residues. The germline V and J ends were trimmed by 6 bases and 1 base, with 15 bases remaining between them. Germline V gene data show CDR1 as SGHTA and CDR2 as FQGNSA.

V and J are TRBV28 and TRBJ1-5; no reliable D call. V lost 7 bases and J 4 bases, leaving 17 bases between the germline ends. The CDR3 contains 15 residues. CDR1 MDHEN and CDR2 SYDVKM come from the germline V gene. The CDR3 protein is CASKLRRVLNQPQHF. CDR3 nucleotide sequence: TGTGCCAGCAAGTTACGCCGCGTATTGAATCAGCCCCAGCATTTT.

The chain is built from TRBV29-1 and TRBJ2-6, with 7 nucleotides matching TRBD1. Germline V gene lookup returns CDR1 SQVTM and CDR2 ANQGSEA. V dropped 3 bases and J dropped 2; count of bases not matched to a gene: 4. The CDR3 has 15 residues. In DNA form, the CDR3 reads TGCAGCGTTGAGGAAACAGGGGCTGGGGCCAACGTCCTGACTTTC. It specifies CSVEETGAGANVLTF.

The chain uses TRBV6-4 and TRBJ2-1, with D unclear. With 0 bases removed from V and 0 bases from J, the gap between germline ends came to 6 bases. The CDR3 contains 15 residues. Germline-derived CDR1 and CDR2 are MRHNA and SNTAGT. CDR3 in DNA: TGTGCCAGCAGTGACTCGGCTGACTCCTACAATGAGCAGTTCTTC. Amino acid sequence: CASSDSADSYNEQFF.

The chain employs TRBV5-1 and TRBJ2-1; 10 bases are a match to TRBD2. Trimming at V came to 0 bases and at J to 4 bases, leaving 1 base not matched to a gene. The CDR3 covers 15 residues. Germline lookup yields CDR1 SGHRS and CDR2 YFSETQ. The CDR3 here is CASSLGAGGYNEQFF. CDR3 nucleotide sequence: TGCGCCAGCAGCTTGGGAGCGGGAGGGTACAATGAGCAGTTCTTC.

The chain uses TRBV10-1 and TRBJ2-7; D tentatively fits TRBD1 or TRBD2 (5 bases each). The CDR3 is made up of 14 amino acids. Per germline, CDR1 WNHNN and CDR2 SYGVQD (reference sequence). Trimming took 5 bases from V and 1 from J, leaving 12 bases between them. The CDR3 loop is CASSRDPESYEQYF. The CDR3 nucleotides read TGCGCCAGCAGTCGGGACCCAGAGTCCTACGAGCAGTACTTC.

J is TRBJ1-6 and V is TRBV7-3; D not certain. Germline V lookup: CDR1 SGHTA, CDR2 FQGTGA. This CDR3 is 16 amino acids long. Between the trimmed V and J ends, which lost 3 bases and 5 bases, there was a span of 14 bases. CDR3 DNA: TGTGCCAGCAGCTTTAAGGCCAGAGTCCATAATTCACCCCTCCACTTT. Its protein product is CASSFKARVHNSPLHF.

The rearrangement links TRBV18 to TRBJ1-6, with 10 bases aligning to TRBD1. The germline CDR1 and CDR2 sequences are KGHSH and LQKENI. The CDR3 has 15 residues. The J segment lost 8 bases and the V segment lost 5 bases, leaving 6 bases of the junction unmatched. CDR3 in amino acids: CASSFGQGDYSPLHF. Written as DNA, the CDR3 is TGTGCCAGCTCATTCGGACAGGGGGATTATTCACCCCTCCACTTT.

The rearrangement joins TRBV25-1 to TRBJ1-1, with D hard to call. Trimming left V 7 bases short and J 1 base short, with 13 bases between. Germline CDR1 is MGHDK and CDR2 is SYGVNS. CDR3 length: 14 amino acids. The CDR3 DNA is TGTGCCAGCAAATCCGGGTTAGGGAACACTGAAGCTTTCTTT. Translation gives CASKSGLGNTEAFF.

The gene calls are TRBV29-1 and TRBJ1-2; no firm D call. The CDR3 runs 14 residues. V lost 0 bases and J 0 bases, leaving 8 bases between the germline ends. Germline CDR1 SQVTM, CDR2 ANQGSEA. CDR3 sequence (DNA): TGCAGCGTTGAAGACGCGGTTGCTAACTATGGCTACACCTTC. It encodes CSVEDAVANYGYTF.